This T cell receptor beta chain was retrieved from a study of OX40 agonist ivuxolimab in advanced cancers. Study as a whole: Ivuxolimab, an agonistic anti-OX40 (CD134) antibody, was given to patients. Antecedent anti-PD-1, anti-PD-L1 or anti-CTLA-4 therapy was permissible, with about 40% having received some.

The trim removed 6 bases at V and 3 bases at J, leaving 2 bases unmatched. Looked up from germline, CDR1 is SEHNR and CDR2 is FQNEAQ (reference sequence). The CDR3 runs 13 residues. Study results and caveats: CD8+ T cells averaged more expanded clones than CD4+.

As for this clone: The target antigen is unknown.

TCRdb keeps only in-frame clones here, not all; method: immunoSEQ multiplex PCR. The table lists 34,000 or so clones, under 95% of them singletons. Source: CD4+ or CD8+ T cells sorted from blood, taken in a trial of the OX40 agonist ivuxolimab. The clonotype originates from an adult with an advanced solid tumor such as melanoma, head and neck, liver or kidney cancer. The rearrangement links TRBV7-9 to TRBJ2-7; 10 bases are a match to TRBD2. DNA of the CDR3: TGTGCCAGCAGGGGACTAGCGAGCTACGAGCAGTACTTC. Protein product: CASRGLASYEQYF.